The text below deals with one T cell receptor (beta chain). Alongside a J-beta primer mix, a sample-barcoded 5' primer served in a second PCR lasting about 6 to 11 cycles. A minimum of 2.5 million CDR3-containing paired-end reads was obtained for each sample. In TCRdb, the 5' RACE reads were re-called with MiXCR into one record per CDR3 protein. The data hold 800,000 to 1,300,000 distinct CDR3 sequences, with about 23% observed a single time. The CDR3 is 13 amino acids. Trimming stripped 7 bases from V and 5 bases from J, with 15 bases between. CDR1 and CDR2 from the germline V gene are SQVTM and ANQGSEA. This entry comes from a study of blood T cells in healthy people across ages. About the study: Template-switching capture recovered about one barcoded beta molecule per two T cells.

The same sample was also used in a study of T cells of mothers and their children. Turning to that study: Mothers yielded over 10 million CDR3 reads, children several million each. The authors found no persistent microchimeric T cell clones.

This sequence originates from a girl aged 2 to 9 in good health. The sample taken for sequencing was blood. The chain links TRBV29-1 to TRBJ1-5; tentatively, D is TRBD1 (6 bases). The CDR3 nucleotides read TGCAGCGCGGGGGGCAGGGGACATCAGCCCCAGCATTTT. This translates into CSAGGRGHQPQHF. The full variable domain, rest sourced from reference TRBV29-1 and TRBJ1-5, is SAVISQKPSRDICQRGTSLTIQCQVDSQVTMMFWYRQQPGQSLTLIATANQGSEATYESGFVIDKFPISRPNLTFSTLTVSNMSPEDSSIYLCSAGGRGHQPQHFGDGTRLSIL.